The clone carrying this T cell receptor beta chain has more than one count but fewer than ten. Primers included in the PCR were 60 Vbeta and 13 Jbeta primers. Only in-frame clones appear in the TCRdb table, and some are missing; sequencing was by immunoSEQ multiplex PCR. The data hold about 94,000 clones, with 60% to 80% observed a single time. This record comes from a study of cytomegalovirus exposure and HLA in healthy donors. There are 16 residues in the CDR3. V lost 2 bases to trimming and J lost 2 bases; unmatched junction nucleotides: 9. Germline V gene sequence: CDR1 LGHNA, CDR2 YNFKEQ. This chain connects TRBV4-2 to TRBJ2-7; 7 nucleotides align to TRBD1. The material sequenced was PBMCs. The receptor comes from a woman aged 40 to 50 in good health and CMV-seronegative. The CDR3 region has the DNA TGTGCCAGCAGCCAAAAGCAGGGGGTAACCGCCTACGAGCAGTACTTC. It yields the protein CASSQKQGVTAYEQYF.